This TCR beta chain was identified in a study of beta chain features in type 1 diabetes. Study observations and caveats: Researchers report that Type 1 diabetes patients had moderately but significantly shorter TCRB CDR3s across all four CD4+ subsets. VDJ junctions from type 1 diabetes patients carried fewer insertions and larger deletions.

In the case of this clone: Its antigen is undetermined.

Germline loops: CDR1 MGHRA, CDR2 YSYEKL. The CDR3 covers 14 residues. V was cut by 2 bases and J by 2 bases, with 9 bases left in between. The sequenced template was cDNA made from the entire isolated RNA. An average roughly 3.6 million reads came from naive, central memory and regulatory T cell samples. The method was immunoSEQ multiplex PCR; TCRdb's version includes in-frame clones alone and lacks a portion of them. The top ten clones hold approximately 0.022% of a sample with about 740,000 clones, 13% of them seen once. The clonotype originates from a man aged 18 to 29 with type 1 diabetes. Material: naive CD4+ T cells from blood. The chain has TRBV4-1 and TRBJ2-5; D remains unclear. The CDR3 loop is CASSQSGLQETQYF. For the CDR3, the DNA is TGCGCCAGCAGCCAAAGTGGGCTTCAAGAGACCCAGTACTTC.